Shown below are 13 T cell receptor beta chains from a single sample sequenced in a study of neoadjuvant anti-PD-1 for oral cavity cancer (dated by TCRdb to the early 2020s). The library came from the immunoSEQ multiplex PCR assay. TCRdb obtained this table from immuneACCESS and retained in-frame rearrangements with V and J assigned. These tables miss some clones; where compared with another copy, unresolved V genes account for less than half of the shortfall, and the remainder is unexplained. This sample lists about 32,000 clones; just under 80% were detected once. The ten largest clones capture under 3.5% of the sample. What this sample's time point label stands for: after neoadjuvant nivolumab, at surgical resection. Material: PBMCs, obtained after nivolumab (anti-PD-1) treatment. The receptor set was obtained from a person aged 40 to 85 with oral cavity squamous cell carcinoma.

This chain links TRBV30 with TRBJ2-1, with D perhaps given as TRBD1 or TRBD2 (6 bases each). The V gene's germline CDR1 is GTSNPN and CDR2 SVGIG (reference sequence). V gave up 8 bases and J gave up 3 bases, with 17 bases separating them. There are 14 residues in the CDR3. The CDR3 sequence: CASQRGVVYNEQFF. The DNA of the CDR3 is TGTGCCAGCCAAAGGGGGGTTGTCTACAATGAGCAGTTCTTC.

This clone has a handful of counts. The chain employs TRBV6-5 and TRBJ1-2; TRBD1 matches 7 bases. From germline, CDR1 is MNHEY and CDR2 SVGAGI. V lost 4 bases and J lost 6; bases outside the gene matches: 8. This CDR3 is 14 amino acids long. The CDR3 coding sequence is TGTGCCAGCAGTTTCAGAGGGGGCCATGATGGCTACACCTTC. Encoded protein: CASSFRGGHDGYTF.

The chain joins TRBV7-2 to TRBJ2-3; 13 nucleotides match TRBD2. CDR3 length: 18 amino acids. The germline gives CDR1 SGHTA, CDR2 FQGNSA. Unmatched junction bases numbered 5, after V lost 0 bases and J lost 2 bases. This chain's CDR3 is CASSLARLAGGLTDTQYF. Here the CDR3 DNA reads TGTGCCAGCAGCTTAGCGAGACTAGCGGGGGGCCTCACAGATACGCAGTATTTT.

The gene calls are TRBV6-5 and TRBJ2-2, with D possibly being TRBD1 or TRBD2 (6 bases each). Germline V gene data show CDR1 as MNHEY and CDR2 as SVGAGI. CDR3 length: 15 amino acids. The V and J ends lost 4 bases and 5 bases respectively, with 14 bases between them. This chain's CDR3 is CASSFLKGGTGELFF. CDR3 sequence (DNA): TGTGCCAGCAGTTTCCTGAAAGGGGGGACCGGGGAGCTGTTTTTT.

This chain links TRBV28 with TRBJ1-2; TRBD1 might be the D (6 bases). CDR1 and CDR2 from the germline V gene are MDHEN and SYDVKM. The CDR3 runs to 13 residues. V was cut by 6 bases and J by 4 bases, with 12 bases left in between. The CDR3 loop is CASRDSRTYGYTF. DNA for the CDR3: TGTGCCAGCAGGGACAGCAGAACCTATGGCTACACCTTC.

The rearrangement uses TRBV18 and TRBJ2-1; 7 nucleotides agree with TRBD1. Germline CDR1 reads KGHSH; CDR2 reads LQKENI. The junction had 6 bases not matched to a gene; V was cut back by 4 bases and J by 0 bases. This CDR3 is 16 amino acids long. The CDR3: CASSLDRASSYNEQFF. The CDR3 DNA is TGTGCCAGCTCACTCGACAGGGCGAGCTCCTACAATGAGCAGTTCTTC.

This clone was seen once. The CDR3 sequence: CASSPGTGGREQYF. Written as DNA, the CDR3 is TGTGCCAGCAGCCCCGGGACAGGGGGTCGGGAGCAGTACTTC. J is TRBJ2-7 and V is TRBV7-2; 11 bases are a match to TRBD1. Germline V gene sequence: CDR1 SGHTA, CDR2 FQGNSA. This CDR3 is built from 14 residues. Trimming took 5 bases from V and 7 from J; bases not matched to a gene: 7. The whole variable domain, remainder taken from reference TRBV7-2 and TRBJ2-7, is GAGVSQSPSNKVTEKGKDVELRCDPISGHTALYWYRQSLGQGLEFLIYFQGNSAPDKSGLPSDRFSAERTGGSVSTLTIQRTQQEDSAVYLCASSPGTGGREQYFGPGTRLTVT.

This clone was recorded once. The chain carries TRBV6-5 and TRBJ2-7, with 8 bases that match TRBD1. Trimming at V came to 5 bases and at J to 7 bases, leaving 10 bases not matched to a gene. Germline lookup yields CDR1 MNHEY and CDR2 SVGAGI. The CDR3 contains 14 residues. Here the CDR3 DNA reads TGTGCCAGCAGTACTGCGGACAGGGACCGAGAGCAGTACTTC. Translation gives CASSTADRDREQYF.

This clone is a singleton in its sample. CDR3 DNA: TGTGCCAGCAGTTACTCGGTTCTGGTTTTAGATGGCTACACCTTC. It yields the protein CASSYSVLVLDGYTF. The J gene is TRBJ1-2, the V gene TRBV6-5; D ambiguous. Germline CDR1 MNHEY, CDR2 SVGAGI. Trimming took 0 bases from V and 6 from J, leaving 14 bases between them. The CDR3 contains 15 residues.

The J gene is TRBJ2-7, the V gene TRBV7-2, with 11 nucleotides matching TRBD2. The CDR3 consists of 15 residues. Germline lookup yields CDR1 SGHTA and CDR2 FQGNSA. The ends lost 5 bases at V and 2 bases at J; junction bases unmatched: 5. The CDR3 region is CASSLTSGDTYEQYF. Written as DNA, the CDR3 is TGTGCCAGCAGCCTGACTAGCGGGGATACCTACGAGCAGTACTTC.

The chain carries TRBV6-5 and TRBJ2-1; D may be TRBD2 (5 bases). V was cut by 5 bases and J by 8 bases, with 7 bases left in between. The germline V gene encodes CDR1 MNHEY and CDR2 SVGAGI. The CDR3 runs to 11 residues. CDR3 protein: CASSRRDEQFF. The CDR3 DNA reads TGTGCCAGCAGTCGGCGGGATGAGCAGTTCTTC.

The CDR3 here is CASSVVEGATGELFF. The CDR3 DNA reads TGTGCCAGCAGCGTAGTTGAGGGGGCGACCGGGGAGCTGTTTTTT. This rearrangement joins TRBV9 to TRBJ2-2; 7 bases agree with TRBD1. The trim removed 0 bases at V and 5 bases at J, leaving 4 bases unmatched. CDR3 length equals 15 residues. The germline V gene has CDR1 SGDLS and CDR2 YYNGEE.

The chain is built from TRBV28 and TRBJ1-6; D remains ambiguous. CDR3 length: 13 amino acids. Germline assignment: CDR1 MDHEN and CDR2 SYDVKM. V dropped 8 bases and J dropped 4 bases, with 9 bases sitting between them. The CDR3 DNA reads TGTGCCAGCGAGGTAGATTATAATTCACCCCTCCACTTT. It encodes CASEVDYNSPLHF.